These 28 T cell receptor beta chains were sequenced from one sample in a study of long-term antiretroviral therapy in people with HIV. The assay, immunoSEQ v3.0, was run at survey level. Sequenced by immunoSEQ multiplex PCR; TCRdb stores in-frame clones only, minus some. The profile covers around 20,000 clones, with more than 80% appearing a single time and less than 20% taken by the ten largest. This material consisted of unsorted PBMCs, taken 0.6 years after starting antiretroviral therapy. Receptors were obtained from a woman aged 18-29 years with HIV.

Here the CDR3 DNA reads TGTGCCAGCAGTTTAGGGCATCAAGAGACCCAGTACTTC. The encoded protein is CASSLGHQETQYF. The J gene is TRBJ2-5, the V gene TRBV27; D gene uncertain. The V end lost 2 bases, the J end lost 2 bases, and 6 bases lay between the germline ends. Per the germline V gene, CDR1 is MNHEY and CDR2 is SMNVEV (reference sequence). The CDR3 runs 13 residues.

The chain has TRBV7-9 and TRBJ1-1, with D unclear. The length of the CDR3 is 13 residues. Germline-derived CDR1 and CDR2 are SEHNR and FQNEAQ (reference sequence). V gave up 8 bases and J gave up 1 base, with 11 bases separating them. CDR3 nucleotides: TGTGCCAGCCCACTTGGGGAGAACACTGAAGCTTTCTTT. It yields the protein CASPLGENTEAFF.

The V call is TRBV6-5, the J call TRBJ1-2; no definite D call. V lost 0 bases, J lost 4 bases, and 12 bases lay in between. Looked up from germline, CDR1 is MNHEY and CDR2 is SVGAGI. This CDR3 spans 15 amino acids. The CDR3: CASSYSGGRGYGYTF. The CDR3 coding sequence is TGTGCCAGCAGTTACTCGGGCGGGAGAGGCTATGGCTACACCTTC.

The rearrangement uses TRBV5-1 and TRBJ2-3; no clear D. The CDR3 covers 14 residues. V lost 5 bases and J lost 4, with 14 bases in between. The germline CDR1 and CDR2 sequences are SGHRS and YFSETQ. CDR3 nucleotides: TGCGCCAGCAGTCCGATGTCAGCGTCAGATACGCAGTATTTT. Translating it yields CASSPMSASDTQYF. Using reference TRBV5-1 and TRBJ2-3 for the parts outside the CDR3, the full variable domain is KAGVTQTPRYLIKTRGQQVTLSCSPISGHRSVSWYQQTPGQGLQFLFEYFSETQRNKGNFPGRFSGRQFSNSRSEMNVSTLELGDSALYLCASSPMSASDTQYFGPGTRLTVL.

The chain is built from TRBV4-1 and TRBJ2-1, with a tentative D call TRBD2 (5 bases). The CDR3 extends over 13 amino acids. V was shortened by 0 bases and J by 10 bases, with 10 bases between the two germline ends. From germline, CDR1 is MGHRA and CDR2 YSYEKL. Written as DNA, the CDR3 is TGCGCCAGCAGCCAAGATCATCGGGGAGAGCAGTTCTTC. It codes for CASSQDHRGEQFF.

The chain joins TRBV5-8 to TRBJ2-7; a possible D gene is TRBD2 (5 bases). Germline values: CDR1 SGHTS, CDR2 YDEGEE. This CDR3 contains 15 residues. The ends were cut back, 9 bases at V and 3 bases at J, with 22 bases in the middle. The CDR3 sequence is CATYLPRTGLYEQYF. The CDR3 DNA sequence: TGTGCCACCTATTTACCGCGGACTGGCCTCTACGAGCAGTACTTC.

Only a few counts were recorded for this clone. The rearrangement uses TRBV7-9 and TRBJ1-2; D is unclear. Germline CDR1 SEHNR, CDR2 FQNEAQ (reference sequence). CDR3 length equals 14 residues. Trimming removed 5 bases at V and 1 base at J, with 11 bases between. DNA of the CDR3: TGTGCCAGCAGCCCGAACGGAGTTAACTATGGCTACACCTTC. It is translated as CASSPNGVNYGYTF. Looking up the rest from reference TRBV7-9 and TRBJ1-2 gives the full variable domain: DTGVSQNPRHKITKRGQNVTFRCDPISEHNRLYWYRQTLGQGPEFLTYFQNEAQLEKSRLLSDRFSAERPKGSFSTLEIQRTEQGDSAMYLCASSPNGVNYGYTFGSGTRLTVV.

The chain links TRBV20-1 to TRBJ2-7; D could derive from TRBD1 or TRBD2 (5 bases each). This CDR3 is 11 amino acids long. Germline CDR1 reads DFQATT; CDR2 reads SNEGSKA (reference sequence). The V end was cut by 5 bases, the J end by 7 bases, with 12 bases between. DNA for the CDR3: TGCAGTGCTGGGACCTCGGAGGAGCAGTACTTC. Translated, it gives CSAGTSEEQYF.

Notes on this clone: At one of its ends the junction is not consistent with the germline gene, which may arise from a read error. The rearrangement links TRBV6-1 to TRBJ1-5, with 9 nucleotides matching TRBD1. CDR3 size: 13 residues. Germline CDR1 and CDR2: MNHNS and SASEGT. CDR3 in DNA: TGTGCCGGCAGTACAGGGGGCGGTCAGCCCCAGCATTTT. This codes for CAGSTGGGQPQHF.

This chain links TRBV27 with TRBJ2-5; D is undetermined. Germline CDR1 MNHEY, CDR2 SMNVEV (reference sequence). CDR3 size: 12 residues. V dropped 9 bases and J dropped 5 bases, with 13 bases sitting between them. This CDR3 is CASKDPGETQYF. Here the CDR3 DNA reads TGTGCCAGTAAAGACCCCGGGGAGACCCAGTACTTC.

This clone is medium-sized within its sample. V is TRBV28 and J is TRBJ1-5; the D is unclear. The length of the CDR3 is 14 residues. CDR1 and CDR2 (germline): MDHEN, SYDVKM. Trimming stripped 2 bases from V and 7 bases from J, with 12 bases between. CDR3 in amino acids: CASSLQVEEQPQHF. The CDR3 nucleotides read TGTGCCAGCAGTTTACAGGTAGAGGAGCAGCCCCAGCATTTT.

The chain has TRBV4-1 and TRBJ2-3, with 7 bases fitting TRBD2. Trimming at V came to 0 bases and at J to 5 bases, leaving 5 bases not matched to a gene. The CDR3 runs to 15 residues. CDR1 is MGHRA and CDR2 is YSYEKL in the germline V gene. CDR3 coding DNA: TGCGCCAGCAGCCAAGATGGCGGGAGCGGAGATACGCAGTATTTT. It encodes CASSQDGGSGDTQYF.

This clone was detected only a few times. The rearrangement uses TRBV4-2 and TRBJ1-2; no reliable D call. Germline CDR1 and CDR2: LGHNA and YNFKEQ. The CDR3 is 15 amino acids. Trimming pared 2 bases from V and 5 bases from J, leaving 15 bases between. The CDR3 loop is CASSQSDGSLYGYTF. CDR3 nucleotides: TGTGCCAGCAGCCAATCGGACGGCAGTTTATATGGCTACACCTTC.

CDR3 nucleotide sequence: TGTGCCAGTAGTATGGGCGGGAGTCATTTAGATACGCAGTATTTT. Its protein is CASSMGGSHLDTQYF. V and J are TRBV19 and TRBJ2-3, with 7 bases matching TRBD2. This CDR3 comprises 15 residues. Germline V gene sequence: CDR1 LNHDA, CDR2 SQIVND (reference sequence). V shed 3 bases and J 5 bases; nucleotides not matched to a gene: 8.

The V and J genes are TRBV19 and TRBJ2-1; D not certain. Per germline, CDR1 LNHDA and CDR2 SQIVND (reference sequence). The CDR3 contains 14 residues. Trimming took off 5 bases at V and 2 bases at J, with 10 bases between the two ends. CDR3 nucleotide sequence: TGTGCCAGTAGTCCCGGGTCCCCCTACAATGAGCAGTTCTTC. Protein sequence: CASSPGSPYNEQFF.

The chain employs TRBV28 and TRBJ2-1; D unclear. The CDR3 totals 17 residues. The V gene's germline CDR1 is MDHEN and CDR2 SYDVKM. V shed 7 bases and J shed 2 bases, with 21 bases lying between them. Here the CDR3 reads CASISNPSGQTYNEQFF. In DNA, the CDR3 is TGTGCCAGCATAAGTAACCCCTCTGGGCAGACCTACAATGAGCAGTTCTTC.

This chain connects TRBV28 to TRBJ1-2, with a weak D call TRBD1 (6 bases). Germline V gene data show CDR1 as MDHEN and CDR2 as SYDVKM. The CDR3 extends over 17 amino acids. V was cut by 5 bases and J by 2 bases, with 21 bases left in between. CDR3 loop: CASSPTGATGLNYGYTF. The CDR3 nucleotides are TGTGCCAGCAGTCCTACGGGGGCTACAGGGCTCAACTATGGCTACACCTTC.

CDR3 sequence reads: CASSQGQDGQTQYF. The CDR3 DNA sequence: TGCGCCAGCAGCCAGGGGCAGGATGGACAGACCCAGTACTTC. The genes are TRBV4-3 and TRBJ2-5, with D possibly being TRBD1 (5 bases). Germline V gene data show CDR1 as LGHNA and CDR2 as YSLEER. With 3 bases removed from V and 6 bases from J, the gap between germline ends came to 14 bases. The CDR3 loop spans 14 amino acids.

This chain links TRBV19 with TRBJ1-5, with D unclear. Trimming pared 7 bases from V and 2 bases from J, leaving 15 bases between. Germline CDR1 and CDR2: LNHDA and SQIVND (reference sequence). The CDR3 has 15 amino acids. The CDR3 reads CASKPLGQGNQPQHF. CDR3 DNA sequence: TGTGCCAGTAAGCCGCTCGGGCAGGGCAATCAGCCCCAGCATTTT.

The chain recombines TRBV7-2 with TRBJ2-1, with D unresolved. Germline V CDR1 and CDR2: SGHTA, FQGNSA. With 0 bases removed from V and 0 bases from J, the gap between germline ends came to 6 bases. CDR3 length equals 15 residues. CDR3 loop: CASSLAPSSYNEQFF. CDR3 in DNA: TGTGCCAGCAGCTTAGCCCCGAGCTCCTACAATGAGCAGTTCTTC.

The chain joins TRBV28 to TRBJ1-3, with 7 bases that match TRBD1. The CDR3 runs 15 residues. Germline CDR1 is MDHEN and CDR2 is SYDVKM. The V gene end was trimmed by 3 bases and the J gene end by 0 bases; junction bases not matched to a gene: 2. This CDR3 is CASSFGTVSGNTIYF. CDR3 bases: TGTGCCAGCAGTTTCGGGACAGTCTCTGGAAACACCATATATTTT.

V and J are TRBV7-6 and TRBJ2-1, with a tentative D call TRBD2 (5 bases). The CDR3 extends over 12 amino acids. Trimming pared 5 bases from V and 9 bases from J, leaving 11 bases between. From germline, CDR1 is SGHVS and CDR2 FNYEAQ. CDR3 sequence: CASSKDSREQFF. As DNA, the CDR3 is TGTGCCAGCAGCAAGGACTCACGTGAGCAGTTCTTC.

The CDR3, as DNA: TGTGCCAGCAGTGATCGGGAGGGAGAGACCCAGTACTTC. Residues: CASSDREGETQYF. The chain uses TRBV6-4 and TRBJ2-5, with 8 nucleotides matching TRBD2. The CDR3 covers 13 residues. Germline CDR1 is MRHNA and CDR2 is SNTAGT. Trimming cost V 3 bases and J 4 bases; bases outside gene matches: 1.

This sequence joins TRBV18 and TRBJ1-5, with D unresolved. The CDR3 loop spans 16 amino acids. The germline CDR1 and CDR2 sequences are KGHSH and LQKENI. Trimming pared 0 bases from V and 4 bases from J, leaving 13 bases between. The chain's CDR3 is CASSPPIGVGNQPQHF. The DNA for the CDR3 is TGTGCCAGCTCACCACCGATCGGGGTGGGTAATCAGCCCCAGCATTTT.

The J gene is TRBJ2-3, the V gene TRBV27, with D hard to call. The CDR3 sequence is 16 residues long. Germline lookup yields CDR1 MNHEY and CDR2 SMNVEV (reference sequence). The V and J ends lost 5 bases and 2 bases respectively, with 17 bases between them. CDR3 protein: CASSPSTFFFTDTQYF. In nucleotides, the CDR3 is TGTGCCAGCAGTCCCTCTACCTTCTTTTTCACAGATACGCAGTATTTT.

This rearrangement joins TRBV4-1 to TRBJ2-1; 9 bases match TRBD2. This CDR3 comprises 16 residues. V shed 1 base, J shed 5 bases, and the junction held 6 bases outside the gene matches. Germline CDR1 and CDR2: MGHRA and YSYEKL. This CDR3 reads CASSQGAGGPHNEQFF. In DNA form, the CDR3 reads TGCGCCAGCAGCCAAGGGGCGGGAGGGCCCCACAATGAGCAGTTCTTC.

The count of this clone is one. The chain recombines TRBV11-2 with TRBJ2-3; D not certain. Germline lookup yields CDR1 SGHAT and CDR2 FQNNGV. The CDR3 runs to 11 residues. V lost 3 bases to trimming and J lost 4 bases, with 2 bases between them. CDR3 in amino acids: CASSFADTQYF. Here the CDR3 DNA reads TGTGCCAGCAGCTTCGCAGATACGCAGTATTTT.

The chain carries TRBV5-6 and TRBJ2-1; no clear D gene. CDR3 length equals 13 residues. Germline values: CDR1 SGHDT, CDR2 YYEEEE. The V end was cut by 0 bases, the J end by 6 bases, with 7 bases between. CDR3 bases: TGTGCCAGCAGCTTGGTTCTTCTCAATGAGCAGTTCTTC. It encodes CASSLVLLNEQFF. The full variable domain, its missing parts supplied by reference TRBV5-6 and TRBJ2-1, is DAGVTQSPTHLIKTRGQQVTLRCSPKSGHDTVSWYQQALGQGPQFIFQYYEEEERQRGNFPDRFSGHQFPNYSSELNVNALLLGDSALYLCASSLVLLNEQFFGPGTRLTVL.